A selection of T cell receptor beta chains follows, all from one sample in a study of blood T cell repertoires in COVID-19. Some clones are missing from TCRdb's copy, which holds only in-frame ones; the method was immunoSEQ multiplex PCR. The table has fewer than 55,000 clones, roughly four fifths seen once; the top ten hold roughly 29%. The sequencing sample was made of peripheral blood. The source of these receptors is a woman aged 80 or over with COVID-19, enrolled during active disease. Both conserved end residues are trimmed from each CDR3. Clone size is given for some rows only: seen once, a few or many times, or a class if the clone is expanded.

-,TRBV11-1,ASRRLGSDTQY
-,TRBV5-1,ASSLAGGGIYNEQF
-,TRBV27,ASSSRTGGGNTIY
-,TRBV7-3,ASSSRVRGGEQF
-,TRBV19,ASSREGRYNEQF
-,TRBV19,ASWDIASGANVLT
-,TRBV9,ASSVLDTGELF
-,TRBV2,ASKPGWNQPQH
-,TRBV3-1/TRBV3-2,ASSLRNEQY
-,TRBV6-2/TRBV6-3,ASSYLQGQPQH
-,TRBV29-1,SVPAPGETQY
-,TRBV30,ASLRPGSGANVLT
-,TRBV6-6,ASSWGSGSGDTQY
-,TRBV6-5,ASSYLPDTEAF
-,TRBV28,ASETGSNQPQH
-,TRBV5-1,ASSLGQVQETQY
-,TRBV4-1,ASRPTSGRASGEQY
few,TRBV10-3,AISAEDRGWGKNIQY